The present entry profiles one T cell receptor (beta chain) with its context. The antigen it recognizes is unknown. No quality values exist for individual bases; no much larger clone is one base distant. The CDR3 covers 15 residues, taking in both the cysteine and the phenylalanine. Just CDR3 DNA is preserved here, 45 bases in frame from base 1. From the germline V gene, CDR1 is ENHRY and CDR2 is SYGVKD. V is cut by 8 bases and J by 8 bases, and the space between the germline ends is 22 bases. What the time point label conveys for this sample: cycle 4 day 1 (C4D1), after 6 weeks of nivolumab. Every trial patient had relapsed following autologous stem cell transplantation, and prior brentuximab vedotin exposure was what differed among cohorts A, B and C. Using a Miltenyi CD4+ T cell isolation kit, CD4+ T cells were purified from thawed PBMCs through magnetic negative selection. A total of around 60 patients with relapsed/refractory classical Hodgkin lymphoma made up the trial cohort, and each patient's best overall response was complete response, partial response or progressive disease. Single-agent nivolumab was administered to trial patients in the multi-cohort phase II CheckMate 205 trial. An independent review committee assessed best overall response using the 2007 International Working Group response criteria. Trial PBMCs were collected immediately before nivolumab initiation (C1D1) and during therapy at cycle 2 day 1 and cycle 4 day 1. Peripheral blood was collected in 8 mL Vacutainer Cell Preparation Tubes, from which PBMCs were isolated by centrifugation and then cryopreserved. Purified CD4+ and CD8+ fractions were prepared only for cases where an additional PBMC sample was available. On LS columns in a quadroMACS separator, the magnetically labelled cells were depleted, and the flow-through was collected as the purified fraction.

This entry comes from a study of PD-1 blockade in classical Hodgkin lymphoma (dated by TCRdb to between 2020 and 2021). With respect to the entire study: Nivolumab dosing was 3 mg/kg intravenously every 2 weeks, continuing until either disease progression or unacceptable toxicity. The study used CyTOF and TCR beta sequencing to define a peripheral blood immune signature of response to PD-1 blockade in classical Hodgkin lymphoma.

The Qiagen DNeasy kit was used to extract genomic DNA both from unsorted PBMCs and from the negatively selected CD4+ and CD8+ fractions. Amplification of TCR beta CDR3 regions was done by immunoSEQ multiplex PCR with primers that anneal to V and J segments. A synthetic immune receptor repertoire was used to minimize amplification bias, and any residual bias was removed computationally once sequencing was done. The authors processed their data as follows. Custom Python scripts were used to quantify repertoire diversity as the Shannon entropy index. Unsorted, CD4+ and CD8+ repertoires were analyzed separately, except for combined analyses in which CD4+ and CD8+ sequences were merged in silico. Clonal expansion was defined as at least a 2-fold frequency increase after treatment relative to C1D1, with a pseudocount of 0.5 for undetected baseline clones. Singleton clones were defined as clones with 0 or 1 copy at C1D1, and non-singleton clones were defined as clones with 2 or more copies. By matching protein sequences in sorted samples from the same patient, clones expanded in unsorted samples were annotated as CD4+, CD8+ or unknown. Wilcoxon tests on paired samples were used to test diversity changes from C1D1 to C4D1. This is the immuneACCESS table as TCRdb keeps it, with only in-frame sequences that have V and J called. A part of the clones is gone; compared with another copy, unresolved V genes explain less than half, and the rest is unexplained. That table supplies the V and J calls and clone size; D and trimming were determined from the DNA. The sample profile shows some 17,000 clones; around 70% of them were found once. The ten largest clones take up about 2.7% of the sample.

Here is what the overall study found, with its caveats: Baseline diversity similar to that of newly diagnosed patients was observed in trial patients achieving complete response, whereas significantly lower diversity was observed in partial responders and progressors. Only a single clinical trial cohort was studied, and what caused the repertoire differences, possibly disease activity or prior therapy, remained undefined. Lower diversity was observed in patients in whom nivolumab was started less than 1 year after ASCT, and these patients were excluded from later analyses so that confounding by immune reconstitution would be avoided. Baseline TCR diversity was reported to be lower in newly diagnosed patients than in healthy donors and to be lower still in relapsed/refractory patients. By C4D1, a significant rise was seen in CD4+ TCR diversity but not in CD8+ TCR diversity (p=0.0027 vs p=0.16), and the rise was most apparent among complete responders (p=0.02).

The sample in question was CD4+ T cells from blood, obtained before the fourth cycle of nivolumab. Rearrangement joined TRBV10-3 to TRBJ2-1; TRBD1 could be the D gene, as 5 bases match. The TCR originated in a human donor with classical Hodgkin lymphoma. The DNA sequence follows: TGTGCCATCTCGGCCCCGACAGTGACGTCGGATGAGCAGTTCTTC. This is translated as CAISAPTVTSDEQFF.